Shown below are 4 T cell receptor beta chains from a single sample sequenced in a study of shared clonotypes between healthy human individuals. Clones were sequenced by immunoSEQ multiplex PCR, and TCRdb holds only the in-frame ones, with some missing. The sample shows around 700,000 clones, about 90% of them seen only once. Naive CD8 cells lacked CD45RO, underwent positive selection for CCR7 and left out terminally differentiated effector memory CD45RA+ cells. The source material was naive CD8+ T cells sorted from blood. Receptors were obtained from a man aged 25 to 45 in good health.

The chain uses TRBV5-4 and TRBJ1-1; tentative D call: TRBD1 (5 bases). Germline V gene sequence: CDR1 SGHNT, CDR2 YYREEE (reference sequence). V was trimmed by 0 bases and J by 5 bases, leaving 14 bases between them. The CDR3 is made up of 15 amino acids. The CDR3 bases are TGTGCCAGCAGCTTGGGTCCCAGGGTAGGAACTGAAGCTTTCTTT. As protein: CASSLGPRVGTEAFF.

This sequence joins TRBV7-2 and TRBJ2-5; D is ambiguous. Germline V gene sequence: CDR1 SGHTA, CDR2 FQGNSA. Deletions cut 0 bases from V and 2 bases from J, with 13 bases between. The CDR3 is 16 amino acids. The CDR3 nucleotides read TGTGCCAGCAGCTTAGCCCCGCGGAGTTATCAAGAGACCCAGTACTTC. It yields the protein CASSLAPRSYQETQYF.

V and J are TRBV30 and TRBJ1-3, with 10 bases identical to TRBD1. Germline V gene data show CDR1 as GTSNPN and CDR2 as SVGIG (reference sequence). This CDR3 region has 14 residues. With V trimmed by 4 bases and J by 6 bases, 6 bases remained unmatched. CDR3 sequence reads: CAWNTGTGVNTIYF. In nucleotides, the CDR3 is TGTGCCTGGAATACCGGGACAGGGGTAAACACCATATATTTT.

J is TRBJ2-3 and V is TRBV11-2, with D possibly matching TRBD1 (5 bases). This CDR3 is built from 16 residues. Trimming removed 1 base at V and 5 bases at J, with 16 bases between. Germline-derived CDR1 and CDR2 are SGHAT and FQNNGV. CDR3 in amino acids: CASSLGGSGAVDTQYF. The CDR3 nucleotides are TGTGCCAGCAGCTTAGGTGGTAGTGGGGCGGTAGATACGCAGTATTTT. The complete variable domain, with remaining parts taken from reference TRBV11-2 and TRBJ2-3, reads EAGVAQSPRYKIIEKRQSVAFWCNPISGHATLYWYQQILGQGPKLLIQFQNNGVVDDSQLPKDRFSAERLKGVDSTLKIQPAKLEDSAVYLCASSLGGSGAVDTQYFGPGTRLTVL.